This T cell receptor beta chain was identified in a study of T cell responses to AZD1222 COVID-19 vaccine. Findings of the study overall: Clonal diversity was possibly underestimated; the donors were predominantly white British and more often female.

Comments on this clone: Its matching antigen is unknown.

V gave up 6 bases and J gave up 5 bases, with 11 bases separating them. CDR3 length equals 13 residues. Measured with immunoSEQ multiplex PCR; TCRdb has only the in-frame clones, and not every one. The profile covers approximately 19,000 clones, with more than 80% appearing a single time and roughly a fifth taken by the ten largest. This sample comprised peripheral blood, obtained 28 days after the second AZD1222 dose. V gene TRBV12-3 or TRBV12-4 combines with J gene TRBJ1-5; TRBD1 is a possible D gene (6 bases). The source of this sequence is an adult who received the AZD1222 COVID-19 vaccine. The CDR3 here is CASSYREDQPQHF. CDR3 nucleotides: TGTGCCAGCAGCTACAGGGAGGATCAGCCCCAGCATTTT.